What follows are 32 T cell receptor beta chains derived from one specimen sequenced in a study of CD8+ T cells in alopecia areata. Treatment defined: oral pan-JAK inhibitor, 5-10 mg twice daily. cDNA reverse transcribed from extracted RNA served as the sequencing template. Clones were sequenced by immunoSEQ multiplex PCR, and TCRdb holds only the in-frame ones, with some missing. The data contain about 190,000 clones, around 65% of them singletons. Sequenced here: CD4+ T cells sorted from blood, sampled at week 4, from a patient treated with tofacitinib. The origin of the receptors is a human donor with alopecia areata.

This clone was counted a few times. For the CDR3, the DNA is TGTGCCAGCCAGGGACAGGGAGAGGAAAAACTGTTTTTT. As protein: CASQGQGEEKLFF. The chain carries TRBV7-9 and TRBJ1-4, with 9 bases that match TRBD1. Losses at the gene ends were 8 bases for V and 8 bases for J; bases not matched to a gene: 6. Germline CDR1 is SEHNR and CDR2 is FQNEAQ (reference sequence). The CDR3 runs to 13 residues.

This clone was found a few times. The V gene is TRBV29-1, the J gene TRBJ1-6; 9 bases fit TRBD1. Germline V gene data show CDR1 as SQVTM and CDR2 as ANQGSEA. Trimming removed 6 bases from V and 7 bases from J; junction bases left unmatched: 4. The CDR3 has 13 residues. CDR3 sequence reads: CSVRTGVNSPLHF. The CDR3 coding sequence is TGCAGCGTCAGGACAGGGGTCAATTCACCCCTCCACTTT.

CDR3 protein: CASSLLPPGLAGQETQYF. In DNA, the CDR3 is TGTGCCAGCAGCTTATTGCCACCGGGACTAGCGGGGCAAGAGACCCAGTACTTC. The chain couples TRBV11-2 to TRBJ2-5; TRBD2 matches at 13 bases. This CDR3 region has 18 residues. V trimming: 2 bases; J trimming: 2 bases; junction bases outside the gene matches: 8. Germline CDR1 reads SGHAT; CDR2 reads FQNNGV.

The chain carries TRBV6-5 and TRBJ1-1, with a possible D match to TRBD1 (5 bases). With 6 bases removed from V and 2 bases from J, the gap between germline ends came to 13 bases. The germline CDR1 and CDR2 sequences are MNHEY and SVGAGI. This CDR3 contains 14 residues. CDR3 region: CASSWVGANTEAFF. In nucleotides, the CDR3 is TGTGCCAGCAGCTGGGTAGGGGCAAACACTGAAGCTTTCTTT.

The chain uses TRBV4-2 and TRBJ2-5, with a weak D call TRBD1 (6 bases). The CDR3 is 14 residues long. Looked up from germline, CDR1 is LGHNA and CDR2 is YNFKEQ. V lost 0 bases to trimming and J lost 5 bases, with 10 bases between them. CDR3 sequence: CASSQDWGPETQYF. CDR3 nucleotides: TGTGCCAGCAGCCAAGATTGGGGGCCCGAGACCCAGTACTTC.

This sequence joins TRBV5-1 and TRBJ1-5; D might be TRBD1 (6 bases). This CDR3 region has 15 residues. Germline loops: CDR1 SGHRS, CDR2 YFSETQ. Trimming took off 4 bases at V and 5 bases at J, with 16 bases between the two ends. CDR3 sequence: CASSEQGFGDQPQHF. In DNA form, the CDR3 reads TGCGCCAGCAGCGAACAGGGTTTCGGAGATCAGCCCCAGCATTTT.

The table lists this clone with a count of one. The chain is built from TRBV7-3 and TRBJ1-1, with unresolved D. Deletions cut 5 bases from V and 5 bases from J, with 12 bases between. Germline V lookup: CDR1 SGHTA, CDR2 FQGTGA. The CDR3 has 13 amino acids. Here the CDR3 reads CASSISEQTEAFF. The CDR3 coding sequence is TGTGCCAGCAGCATATCTGAACAGACTGAAGCTTTCTTT.

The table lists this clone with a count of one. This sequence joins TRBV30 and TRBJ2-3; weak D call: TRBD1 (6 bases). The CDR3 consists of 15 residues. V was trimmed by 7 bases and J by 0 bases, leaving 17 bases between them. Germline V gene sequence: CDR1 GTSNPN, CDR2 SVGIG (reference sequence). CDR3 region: CASGQSSSSTDTQYF. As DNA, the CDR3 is TGTGCCTCAGGACAGTCCTCTTCTAGCACAGATACGCAGTATTTT.

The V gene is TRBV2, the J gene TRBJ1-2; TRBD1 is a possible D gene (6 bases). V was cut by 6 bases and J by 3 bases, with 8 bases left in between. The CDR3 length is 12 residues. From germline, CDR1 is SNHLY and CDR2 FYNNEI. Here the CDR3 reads CASRTGDYGYTF. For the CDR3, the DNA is TGTGCCAGCAGGACAGGAGACTATGGCTACACCTTC.

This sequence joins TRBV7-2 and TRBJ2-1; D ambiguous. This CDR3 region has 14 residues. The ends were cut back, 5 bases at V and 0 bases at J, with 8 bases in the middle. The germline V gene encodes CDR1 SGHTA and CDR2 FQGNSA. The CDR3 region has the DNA TGTGCCAGCAGCCAACCCGGCTCCTACAATGAGCAGTTCTTC. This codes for CASSQPGSYNEQFF.

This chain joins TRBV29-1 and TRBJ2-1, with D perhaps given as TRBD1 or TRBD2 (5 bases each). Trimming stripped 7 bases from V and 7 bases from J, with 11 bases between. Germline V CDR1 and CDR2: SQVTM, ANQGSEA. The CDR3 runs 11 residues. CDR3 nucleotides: TGCAGCGCCTCGGGACCGAATGAGCAGTTCTTC. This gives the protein CSASGPNEQFF.

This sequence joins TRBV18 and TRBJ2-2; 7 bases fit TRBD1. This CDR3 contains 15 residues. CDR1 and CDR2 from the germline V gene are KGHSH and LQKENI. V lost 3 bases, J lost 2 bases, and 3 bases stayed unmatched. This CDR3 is CASSPGTENTGELFF. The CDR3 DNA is TGTGCCAGCTCACCCGGGACAGAAAACACCGGGGAGCTGTTTTTT.

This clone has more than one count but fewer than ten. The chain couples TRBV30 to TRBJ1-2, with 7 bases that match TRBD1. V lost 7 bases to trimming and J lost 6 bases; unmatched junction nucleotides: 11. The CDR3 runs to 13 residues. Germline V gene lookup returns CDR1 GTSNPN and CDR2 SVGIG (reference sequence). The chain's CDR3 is CASTNRGYHGYTF. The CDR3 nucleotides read TGTGCCTCAACCAACAGGGGCTACCATGGCTACACCTTC.

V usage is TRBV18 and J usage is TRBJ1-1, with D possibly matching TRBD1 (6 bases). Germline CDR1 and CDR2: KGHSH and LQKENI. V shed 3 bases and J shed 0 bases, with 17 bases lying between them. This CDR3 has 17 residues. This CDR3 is CASSPPIGTPMNTEAFF. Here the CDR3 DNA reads TGTGCCAGCTCACCTCCCATAGGGACACCGATGAACACTGAAGCTTTCTTT. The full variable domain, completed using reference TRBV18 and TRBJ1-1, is NAGVMQNPRHLVRRRGQEARLRCSPMKGHSHVYWYRQLPEEGLKFMVYLQKENIIDESGMPKERFSAEFPKEGPSILRIQQVVRGDSAAYFCASSPPIGTPMNTEAFFGQGTRLTVV.

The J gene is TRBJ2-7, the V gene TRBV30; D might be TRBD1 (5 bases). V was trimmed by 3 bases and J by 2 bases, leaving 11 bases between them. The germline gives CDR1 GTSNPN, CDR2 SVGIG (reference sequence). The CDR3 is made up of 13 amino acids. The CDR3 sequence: CAWRSGKAYEQYF. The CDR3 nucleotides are TGTGCCTGGAGGTCAGGGAAAGCCTACGAGCAGTACTTC.

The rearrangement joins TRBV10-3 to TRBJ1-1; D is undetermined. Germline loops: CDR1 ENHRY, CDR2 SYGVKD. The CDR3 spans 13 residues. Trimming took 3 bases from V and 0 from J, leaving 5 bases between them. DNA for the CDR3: TGTGCCATCAGTGAAGGCATGAACACTGAAGCTTTCTTT. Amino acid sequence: CAISEGMNTEAFF.

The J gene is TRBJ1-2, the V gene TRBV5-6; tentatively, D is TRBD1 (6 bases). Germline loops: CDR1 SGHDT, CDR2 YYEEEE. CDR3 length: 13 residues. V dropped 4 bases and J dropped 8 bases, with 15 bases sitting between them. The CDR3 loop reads CASSPIGGRGYTF. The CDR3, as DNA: TGTGCCAGCAGCCCAATCGGGGGCCGAGGCTACACCTTC.

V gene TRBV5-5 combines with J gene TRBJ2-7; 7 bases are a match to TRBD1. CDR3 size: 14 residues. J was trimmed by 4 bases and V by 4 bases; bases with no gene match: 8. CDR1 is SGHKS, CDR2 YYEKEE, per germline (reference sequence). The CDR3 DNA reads TGTGCCAGCAGCCTGACCGGGACAGCTTACGAGCAGTACTTC. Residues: CASSLTGTAYEQYF.

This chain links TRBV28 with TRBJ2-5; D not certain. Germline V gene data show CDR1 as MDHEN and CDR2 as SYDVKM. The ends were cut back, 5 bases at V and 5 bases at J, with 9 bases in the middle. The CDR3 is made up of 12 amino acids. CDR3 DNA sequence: TGTGCCAGCAGTAGGGTCAGGGAGACCCAGTACTTC. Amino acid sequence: CASSRVRETQYF.

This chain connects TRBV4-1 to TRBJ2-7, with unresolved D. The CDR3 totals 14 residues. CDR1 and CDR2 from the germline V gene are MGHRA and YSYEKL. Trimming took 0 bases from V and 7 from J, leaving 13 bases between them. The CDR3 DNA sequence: TGCGCCAGCAGCCAAGAGGATCCCAGGAAAGAGCAGTACTTC. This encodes CASSQEDPRKEQYF.

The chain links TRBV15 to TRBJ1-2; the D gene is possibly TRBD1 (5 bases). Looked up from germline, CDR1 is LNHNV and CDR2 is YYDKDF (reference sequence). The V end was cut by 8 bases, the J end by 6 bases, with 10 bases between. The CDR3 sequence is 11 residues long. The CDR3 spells CATGEGNGYTF. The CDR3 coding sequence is TGTGCCACCGGGGAGGGGAATGGCTACACCTTC.

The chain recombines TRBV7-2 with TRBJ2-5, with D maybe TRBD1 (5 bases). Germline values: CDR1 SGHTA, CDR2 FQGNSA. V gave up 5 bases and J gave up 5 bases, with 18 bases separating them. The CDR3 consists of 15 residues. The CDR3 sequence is CASSQAGLIIETQYF. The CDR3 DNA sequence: TGTGCCAGCAGCCAAGCAGGGCTGATAATTGAGACCCAGTACTTC.

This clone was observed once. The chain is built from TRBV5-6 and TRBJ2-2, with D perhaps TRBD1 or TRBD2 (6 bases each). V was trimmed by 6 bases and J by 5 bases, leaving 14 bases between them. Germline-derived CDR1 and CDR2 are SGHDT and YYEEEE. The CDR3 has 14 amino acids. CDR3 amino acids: CASISGGGTGELFF. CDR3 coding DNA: TGTGCCAGCATTTCAGGAGGGGGTACCGGGGAGCTGTTTTTT.

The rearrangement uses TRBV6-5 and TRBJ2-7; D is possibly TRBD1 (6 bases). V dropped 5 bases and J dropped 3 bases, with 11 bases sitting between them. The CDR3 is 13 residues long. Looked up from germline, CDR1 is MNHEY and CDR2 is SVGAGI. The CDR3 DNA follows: TGTGCCAGCAGTCAGGGACACCTCTACGAGCAGTACTTC. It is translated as CASSQGHLYEQYF.

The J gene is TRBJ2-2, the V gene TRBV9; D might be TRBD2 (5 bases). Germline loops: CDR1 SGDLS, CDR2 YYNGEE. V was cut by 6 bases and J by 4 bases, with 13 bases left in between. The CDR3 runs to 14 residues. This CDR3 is CASNEGESTGELFF. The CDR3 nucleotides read TGTGCCAGCAACGAGGGCGAAAGCACCGGGGAGCTGTTTTTT.

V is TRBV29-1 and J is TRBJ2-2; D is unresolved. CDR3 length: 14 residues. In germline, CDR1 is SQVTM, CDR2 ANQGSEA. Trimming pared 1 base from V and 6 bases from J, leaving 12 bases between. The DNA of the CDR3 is TGCAGCGTTGAAGTACGGCAAAGAGCCGGGGAGCTGTTTTTT. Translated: CSVEVRQRAGELFF.

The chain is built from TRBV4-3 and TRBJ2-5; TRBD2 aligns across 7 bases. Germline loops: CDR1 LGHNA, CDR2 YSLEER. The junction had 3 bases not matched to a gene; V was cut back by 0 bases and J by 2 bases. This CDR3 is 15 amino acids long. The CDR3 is CASSQESAGQETQYF. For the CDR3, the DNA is TGCGCCAGCAGCCAAGAATCAGCGGGGCAAGAGACCCAGTACTTC.

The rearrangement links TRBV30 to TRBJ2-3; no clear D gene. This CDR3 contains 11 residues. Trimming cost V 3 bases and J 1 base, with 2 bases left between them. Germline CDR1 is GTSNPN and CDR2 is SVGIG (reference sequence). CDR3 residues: CAWRGTDTQYF. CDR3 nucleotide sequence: TGTGCCTGGAGGGGCACAGATACGCAGTATTTT.

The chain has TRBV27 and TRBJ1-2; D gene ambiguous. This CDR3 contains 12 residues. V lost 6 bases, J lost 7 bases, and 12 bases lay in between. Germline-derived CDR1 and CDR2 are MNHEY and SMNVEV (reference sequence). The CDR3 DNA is TGTGCCAGCAGCCCTCCGCGGGGTGGCTACACCTTC. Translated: CASSPPRGGYTF.

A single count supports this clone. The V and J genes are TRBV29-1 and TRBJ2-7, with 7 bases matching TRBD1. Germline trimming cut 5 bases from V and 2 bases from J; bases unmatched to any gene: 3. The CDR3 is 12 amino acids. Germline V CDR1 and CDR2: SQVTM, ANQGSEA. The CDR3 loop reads CSVYGTAYEQYF. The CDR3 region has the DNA TGCAGCGTTTATGGGACAGCCTACGAGCAGTACTTC.

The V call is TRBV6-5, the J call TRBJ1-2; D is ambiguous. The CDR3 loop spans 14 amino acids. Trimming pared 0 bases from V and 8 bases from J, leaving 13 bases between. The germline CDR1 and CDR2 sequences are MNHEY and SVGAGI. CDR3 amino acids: CASSYSSGLEGYTF. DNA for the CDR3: TGTGCCAGCAGTTACTCGTCAGGCCTTGAAGGCTACACCTTC.

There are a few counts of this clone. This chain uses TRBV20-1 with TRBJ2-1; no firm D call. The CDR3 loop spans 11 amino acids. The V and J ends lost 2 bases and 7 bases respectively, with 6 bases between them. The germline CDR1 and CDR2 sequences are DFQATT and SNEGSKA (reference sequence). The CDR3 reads CSARRANEQFF. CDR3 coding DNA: TGCAGTGCTAGAAGGGCAAATGAGCAGTTCTTC.